This T cell receptor (beta chain) emerged from a study of chemoradiotherapy in HPV16-positive cancers (dated by TCRdb to between 2021 and 2023). Regarding the complete study: Candidate HPV-specific T-cell clones and common TCR motifs were defined through functional T-cell assays on cells from a couple of HPV16-positive patients. The study set out to ask whether T-cell immunity against the HPV oncoproteins E6 and E7 changes over the course of chemoradiotherapy and whether that immunity affects survival. TCR repertoires from some 89 patients with HPV-related cancers were then used to track the candidate HPV-specific TCRs and motifs. The investigation overall reported the following: Expansion of candidate HPV-specific clones and E7-related TCR motifs was observed in the tumor microenvironment during treatment, whereas no such expansion was observed for non-HPV-specific T cells. The survival association was reported for HPV16-positive patients, and the functional definition of HPV-specific T cells was derived from only a couple of HPV16-positive patients. Among HPV16-positive patients, expansion of HPV-responsive T cells during chemoradiotherapy was associated with better recurrence-free survival.

Comments on this clone: Its antigen is unknown. No per-base quality is available; no much larger clone lies one base away.

Because repertoires were sampled repeatedly during chemoradiotherapy, clonal expansion in the tumor microenvironment could be followed. Receptor amplification or capture employed the immunoSEQ multiplex PCR assay. The immuneACCESS repertoire file appears here via TCRdb, limited to in-frame rearrangements. These files lack a portion of the clones; in checked studies, under half of the deficit traces to unresolved V genes, and the cause of the others is not known. The sample table lists around 15,000 clones, roughly 80% of them with a count of one. The top ten clones comprise roughly 1.3% of the sample. Its CDR3 holds 21 amino acids, cysteine through phenylalanine. The CDR3 DNA has 63 bases and is translated from base 1. V has 1 base trimmed and J has 0 bases trimmed; junction bases matching no gene number 11. Reading the germline V gene (reference sequence) gives CDR1 MNHEY and CDR2 SMNVEV.

Sample collection was performed from a patient who underwent chemoradiotherapy. This chain joins TRBV27 to TRBJ2-3; TRBD2 matches 15 bases in the middle. This TCR derives from a human donor with HPV-associated anogenital cancer. The DNA sequence reads TGTGCCAGCAGTTTATTTTTCGGACTAGCGGGGGGGCCATTGAGCACAGATACGCAGTATTTT. Protein translation: CASSLFFGLAGGPLSTDTQYF.